These 8 T cell receptor beta chains share one sample of origin, sequenced in a study of blood T cells in healthy people across ages (dated by TCRdb to between 2014 and 2017). Library creation used 5' RACE. TCRdb names Illumina HiSeq 2500 as the instrument used. A second roughly 7 to 12 cycle PCR used a sample-barcoded 5' primer and a J-beta primer mix. TCRdb handled the public reads itself, with Q25 trimming in fastp and clone calling in MiXCR, and kept productive beta chains. Rows merge per CDR3 protein into single entries with the most common DNA and genes. Recorded for this sample are just under 750,000 distinct CDR3 sequences; about a fifth of them occurred a single time. The ten largest account for roughly 22% of the sample. Sequencing was performed on blood. The source is a man aged 65 to 85 in good health.

This clonotype was detected only a few times. The chain combines TRBV12-3 or TRBV12-4 with TRBJ2-5, with D unresolved. The CDR3 consists of 15 residues. V was trimmed by 6 bases and J by 2 bases, leaving 16 bases between them. DNA for the CDR3: TGTGCCAGCAGCCTGATTGGGGTTGGGCAAGAGACCCAGTACTTC. It is translated as CASSLIGVGQETQYF.

This clonotype was detected only a few times. J is TRBJ1-1 and V is TRBV28, with D uncertain. This CDR3 has 12 amino acids. Germline V CDR1 and CDR2: MDHEN, SYDVKM. The ends were cut back, 5 bases at V and 5 bases at J, with 9 bases in the middle. The CDR3 is CASSHGWTEAFF. The CDR3 bases are TGTGCCAGCAGTCACGGATGGACTGAAGCTTTCTTT.

This clonotype was seen a few times. This chain joins TRBV5-1 and TRBJ2-3; TRBD2 aligns across 8 bases. Germline CDR1 is SGHRS and CDR2 is YFSETQ. The CDR3 is 15 residues long. After removal of 1 base from V and 2 bases from J, the junction contained 3 bases not matched to a gene. CDR3 coding DNA: TGCGCCAGCAGCTTGAACGGGGGGGTCACAGATACGCAGTATTTT. Amino acids: CASSLNGGVTDTQYF.

In this sample, this clonotype turned up a few times. J is TRBJ1-4 and V is TRBV28; TRBD1 agrees at 8 bases. The CDR3 is made up of 14 amino acids. J lost 5 bases, V lost 5 bases, and 4 bases had no gene match. Germline V CDR1 and CDR2: MDHEN, SYDVKM. Here the CDR3 reads CASSIDRGNEKLFF. Here the CDR3 DNA reads TGTGCCAGCAGTATAGACAGGGGAAATGAAAAACTGTTTTTT.

Notes on this clonotype: This may come from a read error, since a much larger clone is one base off. No conserved phenylalanine or tryptophan is present at the end of the CDR3, so a read error is the likely explanation. V gene TRBV20-1 combines with J gene TRBJ2-3, with D perhaps TRBD2 (5 bases). This CDR3 spans 15 amino acids. In germline, CDR1 is DFQATT, CDR2 SNEGSKA (reference sequence). The V gene lost 5 bases and the J gene lost 2 bases, with 17 bases spanning the gap. CDR3 sequence: CSAPPGSLSTDTQYC. In nucleotides, the CDR3 is TGCAGTGCTCCGCCGGGGAGTCTGTCCACAGATACGCAGTATTGT.

This clonotype was detected only a few times. J is TRBJ2-5 and V is TRBV6-1, with D uncertain. Trimming pared 2 bases from V and 2 bases from J, leaving 9 bases between. Germline V gene data show CDR1 as MNHNS and CDR2 as SASEGT. The CDR3 contains 14 residues. The CDR3 is CASSESLVQETQYF. The CDR3 nucleotides are TGTGCCAGCAGTGAAAGTTTAGTGCAAGAGACCCAGTACTTC.

This clonotype was seen more than once but under ten times. The chain combines TRBV14 with TRBJ1-2; 7 bases line up with TRBD1. The ends lost 2 bases at V and 2 bases at J; junction bases unmatched: 2. Germline CDR1 is SGHDN and CDR2 is FVKESK. The CDR3 has 14 amino acids. In DNA, the CDR3 is TGTGCCAGCAGCCAATTACAGGGGAACTATGGCTACACCTTC. Protein product: CASSQLQGNYGYTF.

The chain recombines TRBV3-1 with TRBJ1-2; 11 positions agree with TRBD1. With 3 bases clipped from V and 1 base from J, the junction kept 1 base outside the gene matches. This CDR3 spans 15 amino acids. Per the germline V gene, CDR1 is LGHDT and CDR2 is YNNKEL (reference sequence). The CDR3 loop reads CASSQGQGGNYGYTF. As DNA, the CDR3 is TGTGCCAGCAGCCAGGGACAGGGGGGTAACTATGGCTACACCTTC.